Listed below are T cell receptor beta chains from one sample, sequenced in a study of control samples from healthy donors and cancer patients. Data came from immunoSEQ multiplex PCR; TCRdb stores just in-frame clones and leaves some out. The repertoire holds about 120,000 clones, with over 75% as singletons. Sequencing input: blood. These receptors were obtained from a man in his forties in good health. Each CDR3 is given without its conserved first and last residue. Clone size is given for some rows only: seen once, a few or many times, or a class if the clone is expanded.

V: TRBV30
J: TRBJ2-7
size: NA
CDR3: AWSIPYPTVEQY

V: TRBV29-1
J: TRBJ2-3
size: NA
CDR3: SAHHPKNTQY

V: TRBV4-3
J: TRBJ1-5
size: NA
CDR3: ASSQDKRDRAKPQH

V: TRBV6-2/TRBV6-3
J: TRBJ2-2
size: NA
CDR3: ASSFPLGTGELF

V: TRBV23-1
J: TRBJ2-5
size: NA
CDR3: ASSQSGTGETQY

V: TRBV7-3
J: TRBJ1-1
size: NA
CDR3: ASSLSGDTEAF

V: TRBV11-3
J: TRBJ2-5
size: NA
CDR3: ASSTGTNQETQY

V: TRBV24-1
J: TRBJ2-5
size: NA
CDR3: ATSDSGAHKETQY

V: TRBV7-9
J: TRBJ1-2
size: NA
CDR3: ASSSDGNYGYT

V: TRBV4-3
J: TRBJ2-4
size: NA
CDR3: ASSQAVIAKNIQY

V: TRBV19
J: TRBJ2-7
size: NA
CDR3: ASSMPGGSYEQY

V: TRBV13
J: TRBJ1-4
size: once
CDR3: ASSFRQAGEKLF

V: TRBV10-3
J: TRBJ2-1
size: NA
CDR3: AISDPPGLVTGNEQF

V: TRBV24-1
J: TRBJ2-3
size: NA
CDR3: ASGAGTPTDTQY

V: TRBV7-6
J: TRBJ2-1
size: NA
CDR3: ASSSGWGVYNEQF

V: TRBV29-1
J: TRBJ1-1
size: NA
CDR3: SADGQGNTEAF

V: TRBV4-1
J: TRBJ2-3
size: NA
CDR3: ASSQVLAGFRRADTQY

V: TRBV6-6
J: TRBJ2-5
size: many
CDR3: ASSRQRVQETQY

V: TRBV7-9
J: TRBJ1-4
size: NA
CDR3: ASSYRGFSEKLF

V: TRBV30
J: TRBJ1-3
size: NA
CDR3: AWSPTGTTIY

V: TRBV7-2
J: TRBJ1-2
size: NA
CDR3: ASSYSTGGGYGYT

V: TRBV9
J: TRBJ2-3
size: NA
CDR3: ASSAPRGGHAFADTQY

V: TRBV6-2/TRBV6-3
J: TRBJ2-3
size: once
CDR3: ASSYYLESTDTQY

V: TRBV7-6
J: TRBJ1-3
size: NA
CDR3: ASSLSIGPGNTIY

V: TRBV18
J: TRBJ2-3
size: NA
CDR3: ASSRGTADEGWASTDTQY

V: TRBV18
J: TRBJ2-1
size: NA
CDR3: ASSPPLTYNEQF

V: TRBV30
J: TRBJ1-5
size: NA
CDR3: AWSVRGKGSNQPQH

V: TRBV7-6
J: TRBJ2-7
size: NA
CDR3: ASSSSGYEQY

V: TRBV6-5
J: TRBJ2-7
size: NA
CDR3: ASLRGLYSYEQY

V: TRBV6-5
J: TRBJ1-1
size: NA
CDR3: ASSYSDGTNTEAF

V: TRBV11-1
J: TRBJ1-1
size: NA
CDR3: ASSYLSVLHTEAF

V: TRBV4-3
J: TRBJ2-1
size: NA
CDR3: ASSLELAGGSNEQF

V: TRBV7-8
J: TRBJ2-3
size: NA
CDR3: ASVGGVADTQY

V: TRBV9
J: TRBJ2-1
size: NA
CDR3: ASSPEGLRVPYNEQF

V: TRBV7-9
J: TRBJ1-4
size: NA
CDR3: ASSQSQTGSSEKLF

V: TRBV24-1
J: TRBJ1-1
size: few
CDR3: ATSEKGALNTEAF

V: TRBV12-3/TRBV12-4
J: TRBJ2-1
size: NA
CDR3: ASSSPPGGEQF

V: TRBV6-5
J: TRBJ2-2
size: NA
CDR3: ASSYSHGNSGELF